Below, 11 T cell receptor beta chains from the same sample are listed, as sequenced in a study of T cells in Graves' hyperthyroidism and ophthalmopathy. There were TCR beta CDR3 regions amplified from RNA transcripts. When the TCR CDR3 underwent first-round RT-PCR, the HTBI primer set was used. A single record per CDR3 protein comes from TCRdb applying MiXCR to the multiplex PCR reads. The table includes about 590,000 distinct CDR3 sequences, about 14% detected once. Sequences were obtained from blood. These receptors were taken from a woman aged 18-29 years with Graves' ophthalmopathy.

This clonotype was detected ten times or more. For the CDR3, the DNA is TGTGCCAGCAGTTTACCCGGGACAGGGAGCTCCTACAATGAGCAGTTCTTC. Its protein product is CASSLPGTGSSYNEQFF. The genes are TRBV6-2 or TRBV6-3 and TRBJ2-1; 9 bases are shared with TRBD1. V was clipped by 4 bases and J by 0 bases; unmatched bases: 7. CDR3 length equals 17 residues. The germline V gene encodes CDR1 MNHEY and CDR2 SVGEGT.

There are a few counts of this clonotype. V and J are TRBV24-1 and TRBJ2-2; D may correspond to TRBD1 or TRBD2 (5 bases each). The germline gives CDR1 KGHDR, CDR2 SFDVKD. The CDR3 consists of 14 residues. Trimming took 11 bases from V and 2 from J, leaving 14 bases between them. CDR3 coding DNA: TGTGCCAGATGCTGGGGGTCAAACACCGGGGAGCTGTTTTTT. This gives the protein CARCWGSNTGELFF.

This clonotype was found many times. This chain uses TRBV12-3 or TRBV12-4 with TRBJ2-5; TRBD1 agrees at 9 bases. The CDR3 spans 15 residues. The V gene end was trimmed by 3 bases and the J gene end by 4 bases; junction bases not matched to a gene: 6. CDR3 sequence: CASSLHRGLAETQYF. CDR3 DNA sequence: TGTGCCAGCAGTTTGCACAGGGGGCTGGCAGAGACCCAGTACTTC.

This clonotype was seen ten or more times. The chain has TRBV6-2 or TRBV6-3 and TRBJ2-4; 8 nucleotides match TRBD1. The CDR3 contains 14 residues. V lost 6 bases and J lost 9; bases outside the gene matches: 10. Germline V gives CDR1 MNHEY, CDR2 SVGEGT. CDR3 sequence reads: CASSHQGARGIQYF. CDR3 DNA sequence: TGTGCCAGCAGCCACCAGGGGGCTAGAGGCATTCAGTACTTC.

Ten or more counts support this clonotype. This chain connects TRBV3-1 to TRBJ1-4; 8 bases are a match to TRBD1. The germline CDR1 and CDR2 sequences are LGHDT and YNNKEL (reference sequence). The CDR3 is 16 residues long. Trimming removed 4 bases from V and 5 bases from J; junction bases left unmatched: 9. The CDR3 DNA follows: TGTGCCAGCAGCCCGGAACCAGGGGGCCCAAATGAAAAACTGTTTTTT. It encodes CASSPEPGGPNEKLFF.

This clonotype was recorded many times. This rearrangement joins TRBV2 to TRBJ2-2; the D gene is possibly TRBD2 (6 bases). CDR1 is SNHLY and CDR2 is FYNNEI in the germline V gene. Trimming cost V 4 bases and J 0 bases, with 9 bases left between them. CDR3 length: 15 amino acids. The CDR3 reads CASSVGLSNTGELFF. The CDR3 region has the DNA TGTGCCAGCAGTGTGGGACTCTCGAACACCGGGGAGCTGTTTTTT. Supplemented by reference TRBV2 and TRBJ2-2, the full variable domain reads EPEVTQTPSHQVTQMGQEVILRCVPISNHLYFYWYRQILGQKVEFLVSFYNNEISEKSEIFDDQFSVERPDGSNFTLKIRSTKLEDSAMYFCASSVGLSNTGELFFGEGSRLTVL.

This clonotype has a handful of counts. This sequence joins TRBV19 and TRBJ2-4, with D possibly being TRBD1 or TRBD2 (6 bases each). CDR1 is LNHDA, CDR2 SQIVND, per germline (reference sequence). V was pared by 7 bases and J by 6 bases, with 28 bases between. The CDR3 runs 18 residues. CDR3 protein: CASNIPNRSGKGGNIQYF. The CDR3, as DNA: TGTGCCAGTAACATACCGAATCGGTCGGGAAAGGGGGGAAACATTCAGTACTTC. Using reference TRBV19 and TRBJ2-4 for the parts outside the CDR3, the full variable domain is DGGITQSPKYLFRKEGQNVTLSCEQNLNHDAMYWYRQDPGQGLRLIYYSQIVNDFQKGDIAEGYSVSREKKESFPLTVTSAQKNPTAFYLCASNIPNRSGKGGNIQYFGAGTRLSVL.

This clonotype occurred many times. For the CDR3, the DNA is TGTGCCAGCAGTTACTCGGGACTAGTCTACGAGCAGTACTTC. It specifies CASSYSGLVYEQYF. This sequence joins TRBV6-6 and TRBJ2-7; 8 positions agree with TRBD2. CDR1 is MNHNY, CDR2 SVGAGI, per germline (reference sequence). The V and J ends lost 0 bases and 3 bases, in that order; junction bases with no gene match: 1. This CDR3 region has 14 residues.

A few counts support this clonotype. The chain uses TRBV9 and TRBJ2-1; 12 bases agree with TRBD1. The V segment lost 3 bases and the J segment 15 bases; nucleotides outside the gene matches: 7. Per germline, CDR1 SGDLS and CDR2 YYNGEE. The CDR3 consists of 13 residues. The CDR3 DNA sequence: TGTGCCAGCAGCGCGGGACAGGGGGCGAGGCCGTTCTTC. It encodes CASSAGQGARPFF.

This clonotype has only a few counts. V usage is TRBV30 and J usage is TRBJ2-1; 10 bases are shared with TRBD1. The trim removed 5 bases at V and 7 bases at J, leaving 8 bases unmatched. The CDR3 contains 14 residues. Germline V CDR1 and CDR2: GTSNPN, SVGIG (reference sequence). The DNA of the CDR3 is TGTGCCTGGGCTCCGGGACAGGGGTATAATGAGCAGTTCTTC. Encoded protein: CAWAPGQGYNEQFF.

This clonotype was recorded at least ten times. The chain joins TRBV7-2 to TRBJ2-5, with TRBD2 matching 7 bases. Germline lookup yields CDR1 SGHTA and CDR2 FQGNSA. This CDR3 is 17 amino acids long. After removal of 5 bases from V and 5 bases from J, the junction contained 17 bases not matched to a gene. In nucleotides, the CDR3 is TGTGCCAGCAGCCCGTTGATACGGGCGGGAGTGGGTGAGACCCAGTACTTC. Translation gives CASSPLIRAGVGETQYF.